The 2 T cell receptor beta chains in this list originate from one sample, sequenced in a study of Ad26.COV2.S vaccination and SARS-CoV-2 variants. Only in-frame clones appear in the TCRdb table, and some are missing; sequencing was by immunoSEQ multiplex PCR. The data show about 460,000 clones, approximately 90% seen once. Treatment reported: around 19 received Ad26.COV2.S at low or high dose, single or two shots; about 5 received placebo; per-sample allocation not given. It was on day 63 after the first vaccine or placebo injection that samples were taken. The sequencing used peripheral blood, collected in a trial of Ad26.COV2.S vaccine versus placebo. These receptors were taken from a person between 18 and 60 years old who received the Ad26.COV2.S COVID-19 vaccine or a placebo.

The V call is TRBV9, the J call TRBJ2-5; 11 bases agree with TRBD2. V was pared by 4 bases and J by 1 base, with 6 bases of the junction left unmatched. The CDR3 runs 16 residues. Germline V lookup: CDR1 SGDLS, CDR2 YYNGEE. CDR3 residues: CASSITGTSGQETQYF. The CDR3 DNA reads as TGTGCCAGCAGCATAACCGGGACTAGCGGCCAAGAGACCCAGTACTTC.

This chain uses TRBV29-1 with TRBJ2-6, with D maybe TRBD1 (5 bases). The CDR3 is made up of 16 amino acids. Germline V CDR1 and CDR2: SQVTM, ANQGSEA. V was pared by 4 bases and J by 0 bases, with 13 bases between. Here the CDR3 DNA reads TGCAGCGTTGTTCTTTGGGGCCTCTCTGGGGCCAACGTCCTGACTTTC. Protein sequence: CSVVLWGLSGANVLTF.